These 30 T cell receptor beta chains share one sample of origin, sequenced in a study of T cell repertoires in aging, cancer and after chemotherapy. Multiplex touch-down PCR with TRB-A/B primers amplified rearranged V-D-J TRB sequences. TCRdb re-called the multiplex PCR reads with MiXCR, one entry per CDR3 protein. Among over 8,500 distinct CDR3 sequences, less than 30% were seen once, and the ten largest hold around 2%. The template was genomic DNA from peripheral blood, not RNA. The sequencing sample was made of blood. The receptors were sampled from a human donor in good health.

The chain has TRBV6-5 and TRBJ1-5; a weak D match, TRBD1 (6 bases). V was pared by 5 bases and J by 0 bases, with 8 bases between. This CDR3 comprises 14 residues. CDR1 and CDR2 (germline): MNHEY, SVGAGI. CDR3 DNA: TGTGCCAGCAGTGGGGGCGATAGCAATCAGCCCCAGCATTTT. This translates into CASSGGDSNQPQHF.

This clonotype was seen a few times. This sequence joins TRBV5-6 and TRBJ1-1; the D gene is possibly TRBD1 (6 bases). Germline V gene sequence: CDR1 SGHDT, CDR2 YYEEEE. Trimming took 4 bases from V and 6 from J, leaving 10 bases between them. The CDR3 is 12 amino acids. The CDR3 sequence is CASSEDRAEAFF. The DNA for the CDR3 is TGTGCCAGCAGCGAGGACAGAGCTGAAGCTTTCTTT.

This clonotype has only a few counts. The V and J genes are TRBV12-3 or TRBV12-4 and TRBJ1-5, with 9 bases that match TRBD1. The V and J ends lost 3 bases and 6 bases, in that order; junction bases with no gene match: 3. The CDR3 is 14 amino acids. CDR3 bases: TGTGCCAGCAGTTTCGGGACAGGGAGTCAGCCCCAGCATTTT. It is translated as CASSFGTGSQPQHF.

There are a few counts of this clonotype. The J gene is TRBJ2-1, the V gene TRBV27; D is unclear. V shed 2 bases and J shed 3 bases, with 8 bases lying between them. CDR1 is MNHEY and CDR2 is SMNVEV in the germline V gene (reference sequence). This CDR3 is 14 amino acids long. This chain's CDR3 is CASSLNWGYNEQFF. CDR3 DNA: TGTGCCAGCAGTTTAAATTGGGGCTACAATGAGCAGTTCTTC.

The chain combines TRBV24-1 with TRBJ1-2; D remains unclear. With 4 bases removed from V and 4 bases from J, the gap between germline ends came to 15 bases. The CDR3 is made up of 15 amino acids. Germline V gives CDR1 KGHDR, CDR2 SFDVKD. As DNA, the CDR3 is TGTGCCACCAGTGACGGGCAGTATGACGCCTATGGCTACACCTTC. Protein: CATSDGQYDAYGYTF.

This clonotype was detected a few times. V and J are TRBV7-2 and TRBJ2-1, with 8 bases fitting TRBD1. In germline, CDR1 is SGHTA, CDR2 FQGNSA. V shed 6 bases, J shed 4 bases, and the junction held 8 bases outside the gene matches. This CDR3 contains 15 residues. The CDR3 DNA sequence: TGTGCCAGCAGTGACACGGACAGGGATTACAATGAGCAGTTCTTC. Its translation is CASSDTDRDYNEQFF.

The rearrangement links TRBV28 to TRBJ1-1; D ambiguous. CDR1 MDHEN and CDR2 SYDVKM come from the germline V gene. V shed 6 bases and J shed 4 bases, with 18 bases lying between them. The CDR3 totals 15 residues. CDR3 coding DNA: TGTGCCAGCAGACCGATCGGACTTGTGGGCACTGAAGCTTTCTTT. The encoded protein is CASRPIGLVGTEAFF.

The V call is TRBV19, the J call TRBJ1-5; no clear D gene. Trimming stripped 1 base from V and 1 base from J, with 11 bases between. The CDR3 length is 16 residues. Germline-derived CDR1 and CDR2 are LNHDA and SQIVND (reference sequence). CDR3 amino acids: CASSIARIRSNQPQHF. The CDR3 DNA is TGTGCCAGTAGTATAGCGCGGATAAGGAGCAATCAGCCCCAGCATTTT. Combining the CDR3 with reference TRBV19 and TRBJ1-5 gives the whole variable domain DGGITQSPKYLFRKEGQNVTLSCEQNLNHDAMYWYRQDPGQGLRLIYYSQIVNDFQKGDIAEGYSVSREKKESFPLTVTSAQKNPTAFYLCASSIARIRSNQPQHFGDGTRLSIL.

The chain carries TRBV12-3 or TRBV12-4 and TRBJ2-1; D perhaps matches TRBD2 (6 bases). The CDR3 is 12 residues long. Deletions cut 5 bases from V and 14 bases from J, with 16 bases between. This CDR3 reads CASSAHGGYEFF. CDR3 in DNA: TGTGCCAGCAGTGCCCATGGGGGGTACGAGTTCTTC.

The rearrangement links TRBV5-8 to TRBJ1-2; 7 bases fit TRBD1. The V gene's germline CDR1 is SGHTS and CDR2 YDEGEE. J was trimmed by 2 bases and V by 5 bases; bases with no gene match: 3. The length of the CDR3 is 13 residues. Here the CDR3 DNA reads TGTGCCAGCAGATCGGGACAGAACTATGGCTACACCTTC. Encoded protein: CASRSGQNYGYTF.

This clonotype was found a few times. This rearrangement joins TRBV28 to TRBJ1-5; D is uncertain. CDR1 MDHEN and CDR2 SYDVKM come from the germline V gene. V lost 4 bases, J lost 5 bases, and 6 bases lay in between. This CDR3 contains 12 residues. The CDR3 is CASSWGYQPQHF. DNA of the CDR3: TGTGCCAGCAGTTGGGGATATCAGCCCCAGCATTTT.

The chain couples TRBV5-4 to TRBJ2-7; D remains ambiguous. V was trimmed by 4 bases and J by 3 bases, leaving 17 bases between them. Germline V lookup: CDR1 SGHNT, CDR2 YYREEE (reference sequence). The CDR3 is made up of 15 amino acids. CDR3 region: CASSPNVGTGYEQYF. Here the CDR3 DNA reads TGTGCCAGCAGCCCAAACGTGGGTACCGGCTACGAGCAGTACTTC.

This clonotype was counted between two and nine times. The V call is TRBV7-9, the J call TRBJ2-1; D could derive from TRBD1 or TRBD2 (5 bases each). Trimming stripped 4 bases from V and 10 bases from J, with 8 bases between. The CDR3 contains 11 residues. CDR1 and CDR2 from the germline V gene are SEHNR and FQNEAQ (reference sequence). CDR3 in DNA: TGTGCCAGCAGCTCGGGGCCAGAGCAGTTCTTC. Its protein product is CASSSGPEQFF.

This clonotype is categorized as medium-sized. This chain joins TRBV29-1 and TRBJ2-2, with a possible D match to TRBD2 (7 bases). The germline CDR1 and CDR2 sequences are SQVTM and ANQGSEA. The V end was cut by 7 bases, the J end by 7 bases, with 16 bases between. The CDR3 runs to 13 residues. The CDR3, as DNA: TGCAGCGGGGGAGGGGGGAGTGGCGGGGAGCTGTTTTTT. This sequence encodes CSGGGGSGGELFF.

The chain carries TRBV10-3 and TRBJ2-1; D possibly uses TRBD1 or TRBD2 (6 bases each). The CDR3 extends over 16 amino acids. V shed 0 bases and J shed 4 bases, with 13 bases lying between them. CDR1 is ENHRY and CDR2 is SYGVKD in the germline V gene. CDR3 coding DNA: TGTGCCATCAGTGAGTCGTGGAGGGGGGCTTACAATGAGCAGTTCTTC. Its translation is CAISESWRGAYNEQFF.

The V call is TRBV12-3 or TRBV12-4, the J call TRBJ2-5; 8 bases match TRBD1. The CDR3 covers 15 residues. The V gene end was trimmed by 1 base and the J gene end by 4 bases; junction bases not matched to a gene: 5. The CDR3 DNA follows: TGTGCCAGCAGTTTAGGGGACAGGCCGCGAGAGACCCAGTACTTC. This encodes CASSLGDRPRETQYF.

This CDR3 is CASSPRGSNQPQHF. DNA of the CDR3: TGTGCCAGCAGCCCCCGGGGGAGCAATCAGCCCCAGCATTTT. The chain carries TRBV7-6 and TRBJ1-5; D possibly corresponds to TRBD1 (5 bases). V shed 5 bases and J shed 1 base, with 9 bases lying between them. The germline CDR1 and CDR2 sequences are SGHVS and FNYEAQ. This CDR3 is 14 amino acids long.

In its sample, this clonotype was seen a few times. CDR3: CATSGAEAGNEKLFF. CDR3 sequence (DNA): TGTGCCACCAGCGGCGCCGAGGCGGGGAATGAAAAACTGTTTTTT. The J gene is TRBJ1-4, the V gene TRBV15; D remains unclear. Trimming removed 5 bases at V and 5 bases at J, with 15 bases between. The CDR3 is 15 residues long. Germline CDR1 is LNHNV and CDR2 is YYDKDF (reference sequence).

By its share, this clonotype is medium-sized. The chain recombines TRBV6-5 with TRBJ1-1; possibly TRBD1 for D (5 bases). This CDR3 has 15 amino acids. Between the trimmed V and J ends, which lost 2 bases and 5 bases, there was a span of 15 bases. The germline V gene has CDR1 MNHEY and CDR2 SVGAGI. CDR3 in DNA: TGTGCCAGCAGTTACCGTCTCTCAGGGTTGACTGAAGCTTTCTTT. Protein product: CASSYRLSGLTEAFF.

This rearrangement joins TRBV10-3 to TRBJ2-6; TRBD1 is a possible D gene (6 bases). In germline, CDR1 is ENHRY, CDR2 SYGVKD. This CDR3 comprises 17 residues. Trimming stripped 4 bases from V and 1 base from J, with 14 bases between. CDR3: CAISAYGQGSGANVLTF. CDR3 coding DNA: TGTGCCATCAGTGCGTATGGTCAGGGGTCTGGGGCCAACGTCCTGACTTTC.

The rearrangement joins TRBV4-2 to TRBJ2-7, with D maybe TRBD2 (6 bases). From germline, CDR1 is LGHNA and CDR2 YNFKEQ. V dropped 0 bases and J dropped 4 bases, with 13 bases sitting between them. CDR3 length: 15 amino acids. The CDR3 DNA reads TGTGCCAGCAGCCAAGATAGGACGGGGAGGTACGAGCAGTACTTC. Protein sequence: CASSQDRTGRYEQYF.

The sample holds a few counts of this clonotype. V usage is TRBV7-2 and J usage is TRBJ2-5; TRBD2 aligns across 8 bases. CDR3 length: 15 amino acids. Germline-derived CDR1 and CDR2 are SGHTA and FQGNSA. The V segment lost 4 bases and the J segment 5 bases; nucleotides outside the gene matches: 9. The CDR3 reads CASSSGAGVFETQYF. CDR3 nucleotides: TGTGCCAGCAGCTCAGGAGCGGGAGTCTTTGAGACCCAGTACTTC.

The V gene is TRBV6-5, the J gene TRBJ2-3; 16 bases match TRBD2. The trim removed 8 bases at V and 7 bases at J, leaving 12 bases unmatched. CDR1 is MNHEY, CDR2 SVGAGI, per germline. The CDR3 totals 17 residues. The CDR3 sequence: CASETGTSGRAGYTQYF. DNA for the CDR3: TGTGCCAGCGAAACCGGGACTAGCGGGAGGGCCGGATATACGCAGTATTTT.

This chain joins TRBV4-1 and TRBJ1-6; 8 nucleotides line up with TRBD1. The germline gives CDR1 MGHRA, CDR2 YSYEKL. V was clipped by 3 bases and J by 0 bases; unmatched bases: 16. CDR3 length: 21 amino acids. The CDR3 protein is CASSQTLTGATSSSYNSPLHF. The CDR3 DNA reads as TGCGCCAGCAGCCAGACTTTGACAGGGGCTACCTCGAGCTCCTATAATTCACCCCTCCACTTT.

The V and J genes are TRBV20-1 and TRBJ2-3; 8 bases are shared with TRBD1. The CDR3 length is 15 residues. V shed 5 bases and J 3 bases; nucleotides not matched to a gene: 10. Germline V lookup: CDR1 DFQATT, CDR2 SNEGSKA (reference sequence). This chain's CDR3 is CSAGQGIMETDTQYF. CDR3 bases: TGCAGTGCTGGACAGGGTATAATGGAGACAGATACGCAGTATTTT.

This clonotype has a handful of counts. This chain joins TRBV19 and TRBJ1-3; D remains unclear. Between the trimmed V and J ends, which lost 7 bases and 2 bases, there was a span of 9 bases. The V gene's germline CDR1 is LNHDA and CDR2 SQIVND (reference sequence). The CDR3 contains 13 residues. The CDR3 DNA sequence: TGTGCCAGTAACCCCCTAGCTGGAAACACCATATATTTT. This sequence encodes CASNPLAGNTIYF.

This clonotype was counted a single time. The V and J genes are TRBV6-5 and TRBJ2-7; TRBD2 matches at 10 bases. After removal of 5 bases from V and 2 bases from J, the junction contained 3 bases not matched to a gene. The CDR3 contains 14 residues. Germline lookup yields CDR1 MNHEY and CDR2 SVGAGI. The chain's CDR3 is CASSGSGRAYEQYF. CDR3 nucleotide sequence: TGTGCCAGCAGTGGGAGCGGGAGGGCCTACGAGCAGTACTTC.

By share of the sample, this clonotype is medium-sized. The gene calls are TRBV12-3 or TRBV12-4 and TRBJ1-6; possibly TRBD1 for D (5 bases). The CDR3 contains 15 residues. The germline V and J ends were trimmed by 6 bases and 8 bases, with 17 bases remaining between them. The CDR3 loop reads CASSIDSLVDSPLHF. The CDR3 coding sequence is TGTGCCAGCAGCATCGACAGCCTGGTGGATTCACCCCTCCACTTT.

This clonotype is labeled as medium-sized. The chain employs TRBV6-5 and TRBJ2-7; no reliable D call. The V end lost 10 bases, the J end lost 2 bases, and 12 bases lay between the germline ends. Germline V gene sequence: CDR1 MNHEY, CDR2 SVGAGI. The CDR3 runs to 12 residues. CDR3 nucleotide sequence: TGTGCCACTTGGAGCAGCACCTACGAGCAGTACTTC. It translates to CATWSSTYEQYF.

By share, this clonotype counts as medium-sized. This chain connects TRBV6-1 to TRBJ1-2, with D possibly matching TRBD1 (5 bases). V was trimmed by 10 bases and J by 4 bases, leaving 19 bases between them. The CDR3 runs 14 residues. The germline gives CDR1 MNHNS, CDR2 SASEGT. CDR3 sequence (DNA): TGTGCCACCACCCTCGAGGGGATGGTCTATGGCTACACCTTC. Encoded protein: CATTLEGMVYGYTF.